This TCR beta chain was captured by sequencing in a study of shared clonotypes between healthy human individuals. The study's findings and limits: Specimens sampled were limited to blood, with tissue repertoires likely differing. Generation probabilities of non-shared clonotypes were lower (relative to those shared by all four donors).

The material for each subset, its genomic DNA, was split evenly across several immunoSEQ plates. Here immunoSEQ multiplex PCR was the method, and the copy in TCRdb shows in-frame clones only, minus some. The sample lists around 1.9 million clones, 85% to 95% occurring once. CDR3 size: 12 residues. Looked up from germline, CDR1 is SEHNR and CDR2 is FQNEAQ (reference sequence). Trimming pared 5 bases from V and 9 bases from J, leaving 11 bases between. Naive CD8 cells, CD45RO-negative and positively selected for CCR7, excluded terminally differentiated effector memory CD45RA+ cells. Donation came from healthy HIV-negative adults that had no recent acute infections or vaccinations. For this clone: As yet, its antigen is unknown.

The J gene is TRBJ2-1, the V gene TRBV7-9; D could derive from TRBD1 or TRBD2 (5 bases each). The clonotype was recovered from a man between 18 and 35 years old in good health. Some clones in this sample may be carry-over from other donors' samples. The sample was naive CD8+ T cells from PBMCs. This CDR3 reads CASSGAAGEQFF. For the CDR3, the DNA is TGTGCCAGCAGCGGGGCCGCGGGTGAGCAGTTCTTC. Full variable domain (outside the CDR3, taken from reference TRBV7-9 and TRBJ2-1): DTGVSQNPRHKITKRGQNVTFRCDPISEHNRLYWYRQTLGQGPEFLTYFQNEAQLEKSRLLSDRFSAERPKGSFSTLEIQRTEQGDSAMYLCASSGAAGEQFFGPGTRLTVL.